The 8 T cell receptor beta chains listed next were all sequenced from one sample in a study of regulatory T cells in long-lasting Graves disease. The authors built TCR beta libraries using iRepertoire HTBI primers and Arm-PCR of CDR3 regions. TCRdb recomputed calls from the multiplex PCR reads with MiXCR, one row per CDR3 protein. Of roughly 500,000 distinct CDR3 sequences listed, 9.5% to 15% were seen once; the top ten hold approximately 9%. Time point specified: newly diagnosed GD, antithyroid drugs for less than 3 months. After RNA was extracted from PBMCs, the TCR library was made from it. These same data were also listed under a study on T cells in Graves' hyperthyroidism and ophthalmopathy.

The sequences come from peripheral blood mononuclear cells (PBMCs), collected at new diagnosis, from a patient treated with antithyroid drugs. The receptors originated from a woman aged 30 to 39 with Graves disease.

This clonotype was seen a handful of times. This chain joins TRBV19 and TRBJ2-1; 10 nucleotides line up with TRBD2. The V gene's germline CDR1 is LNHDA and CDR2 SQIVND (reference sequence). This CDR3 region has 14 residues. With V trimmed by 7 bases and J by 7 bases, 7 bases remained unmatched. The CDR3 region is CASMVASGRNEQFF. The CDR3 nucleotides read TGTGCCAGTATGGTCGCTAGCGGGAGAAATGAGCAGTTCTTC.

The chain's CDR3 is CASSRDRNDYGYTF. In nucleotides, the CDR3 is TGTGCCAGCAGTAGGGACAGGAACGACTATGGCTACACCTTC. V usage is TRBV28 and J usage is TRBJ1-2; 8 nucleotides align to TRBD1. CDR1 and CDR2 from the germline V gene are MDHEN and SYDVKM. V was clipped by 5 bases and J by 3 bases; unmatched bases: 5. The CDR3 covers 14 residues.

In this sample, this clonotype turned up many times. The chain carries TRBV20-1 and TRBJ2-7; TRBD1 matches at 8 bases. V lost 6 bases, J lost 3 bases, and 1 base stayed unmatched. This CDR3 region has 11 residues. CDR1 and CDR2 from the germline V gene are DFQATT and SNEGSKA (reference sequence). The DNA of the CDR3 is TGCAGTGCCGGACAGGGCTACGAGCAGTACTTC. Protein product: CSAGQGYEQYF.

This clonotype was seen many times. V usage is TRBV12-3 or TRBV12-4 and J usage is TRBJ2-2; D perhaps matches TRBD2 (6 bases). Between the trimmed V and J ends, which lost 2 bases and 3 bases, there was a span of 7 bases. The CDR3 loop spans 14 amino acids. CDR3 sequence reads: CASSLIADTGELFF. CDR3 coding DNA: TGTGCCAGCAGTTTAATAGCGGACACCGGGGAGCTGTTTTTT.

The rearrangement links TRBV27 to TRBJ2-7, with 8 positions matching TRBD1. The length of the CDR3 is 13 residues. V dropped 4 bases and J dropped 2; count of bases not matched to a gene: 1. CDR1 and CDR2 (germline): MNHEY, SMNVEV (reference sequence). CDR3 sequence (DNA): TGTGCCAGCAGTTCGACAGGGGCCTACGAGCAGTACTTC. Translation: CASSSTGAYEQYF.

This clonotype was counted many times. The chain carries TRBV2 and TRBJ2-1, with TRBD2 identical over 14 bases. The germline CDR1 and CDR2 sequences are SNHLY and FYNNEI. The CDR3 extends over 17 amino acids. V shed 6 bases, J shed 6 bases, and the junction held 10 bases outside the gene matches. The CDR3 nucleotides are TGTGCCAGCAGCGGGGGACTAGCGGGAGTTAGGGGCAATGAGCAGTTCTTC. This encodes CASSGGLAGVRGNEQFF.

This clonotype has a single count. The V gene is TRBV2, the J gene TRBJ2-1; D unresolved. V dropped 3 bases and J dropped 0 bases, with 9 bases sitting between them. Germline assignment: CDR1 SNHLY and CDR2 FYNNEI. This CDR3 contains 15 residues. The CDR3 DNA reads TGTGCCAGCAGTGAGTCTACGCCCTCCTACAATGAGCAGTTCTTC. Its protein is CASSESTPSYNEQFF.

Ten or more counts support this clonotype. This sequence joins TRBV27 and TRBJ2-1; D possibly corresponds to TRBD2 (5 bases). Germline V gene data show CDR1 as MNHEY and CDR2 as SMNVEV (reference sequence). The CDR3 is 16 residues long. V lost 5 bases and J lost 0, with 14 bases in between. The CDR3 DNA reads TGTGCCAGCAGTCCAATTCAGCGGTCCTCCTACAATGAGCAGTTCTTC. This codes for CASSPIQRSSYNEQFF.